These T cell receptor beta chains were read from a single sample in a study of blood T cell repertoires in COVID-19. Clones were read by immunoSEQ multiplex PCR, and TCRdb kept only the in-frame ones, dropping some. The top ten hold nearly 5% of the sample, which has about 170,000 clones, about 90% seen once. The sequencing input was peripheral blood. These receptors were taken from a man aged 25-40 years with COVID-19, enrolled during active disease. The CDR3 runs from the conserved cysteine through the conserved F or W. D genes are given only for firm matches. Where a row states a size, it is once, few, many or the class of an expanded clone; other rows omit it.

clone size	J gene	D gene	V gene	CDR3 protein	CDR3 DNA
once	TRBJ1-2	-	TRBV27	CASSFPKGDGYTF	TGTGCCAGCAGTTTTCCCAAGGGGGATGGCTACACCTTC
-	TRBJ1-1	-	TRBV15	CATSRGGTGNTEAFF	TGTGCCACCAGCAGGGGGGGGACGGGGAACACTGAAGCTTTCTTT
-	TRBJ2-5	-	TRBV29-1	CSVESFGQETQYF	TGCAGCGTTGAAAGTTTCGGGCAAGAGACCCAGTACTTC
-	TRBJ2-7	TRBD2	TRBV4-1	CASSQVGAGGYEQYF	TGCGCCAGCAGCCAAGTAGGAGCGGGGGGCTACGAGCAGTACTTC
-	TRBJ1-1	TRBD1	TRBV7-2	CASSLELYRGLEAFF	TGTGCCAGCAGCTTAGAACTCTACAGGGGGCTTGAAGCTTTCTTT
-	TRBJ2-1	-	TRBV29-1	CSVSQGIEQFF	TGCAGCGTTTCTCAGGGCATCGAGCAGTTCTTC
-	TRBJ1-1	-	TRBV7-2	CASSFQGNTEAFF	TGTGCCAGCAGCTTTCAGGGGAACACTGAAGCTTTCTTT
once	TRBJ2-7	TRBD1	TRBV27	CASSLSTGVMGYEQYF	TGTGCCAGCAGTTTATCAACAGGGGTCATGGGCTACGAGCAGTACTTC
-	TRBJ2-7	TRBD2	TRBV19	CASSNPSGSSYEQYF	TGTGCCAGTAGTAACCCCAGCGGGAGTAGTTACGAGCAGTACTTC
-	TRBJ2-7	-	TRBV28	CASSRDSHSYEQYF	TGTGCCAGCAGTCGGGACTCCCACTCCTACGAGCAGTACTTC